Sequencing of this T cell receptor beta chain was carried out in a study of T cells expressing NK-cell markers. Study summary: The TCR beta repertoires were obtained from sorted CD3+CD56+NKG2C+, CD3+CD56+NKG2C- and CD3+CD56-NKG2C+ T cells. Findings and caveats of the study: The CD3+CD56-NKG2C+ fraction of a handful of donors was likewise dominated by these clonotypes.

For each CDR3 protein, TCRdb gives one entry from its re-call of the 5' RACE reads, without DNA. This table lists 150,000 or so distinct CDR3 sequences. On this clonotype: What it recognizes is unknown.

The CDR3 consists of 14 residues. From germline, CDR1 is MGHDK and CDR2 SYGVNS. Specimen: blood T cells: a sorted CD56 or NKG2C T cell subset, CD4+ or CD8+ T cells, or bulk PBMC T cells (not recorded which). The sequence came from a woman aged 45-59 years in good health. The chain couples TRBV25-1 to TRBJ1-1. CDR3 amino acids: CASGFGQLNTEAFF. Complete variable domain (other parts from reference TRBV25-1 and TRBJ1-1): EADIYQTPRYLVIGTGKKITLECSQTMGHDKMYWYQQDPGMELHLIHYSYGVNSTEKGDLSSESTVSRIRTEHFPLTLESARPSHTSQYLCASGFGQLNTEAFFGQGTRLTVV.